Sequencing of this T cell receptor (beta chain) was carried out in a study of blood T cells in healthy people across ages. CDR3 length: 16 residues. As concerns this clonotype: Its cognate antigen is unknown.

Notes on the study in general: With donor CMV status unknown, expanded clonotype changes were possibly confounded.

A second PCR, run for 7 to 11 cycles, used a sample-barcoded 5' primer plus a J-beta primer mix. TCRdb re-derived calls from the 5' RACE reads in MiXCR, one entry per CDR3 protein. The repertoire holds approximately 800,000 distinct CDR3 sequences, with around half as singletons. In terms of origin and age, donors were healthy Caucasian individuals from Russia aged roughly 6 to 95. A minimum of 7 million PBMCs was isolated per sample. Sequencing used blood. The source of this sequence is a man at least 80 years old in good health. This rearrangement joins TRBV12-3 or TRBV12-4 to TRBJ2-1, with D tentatively TRBD2 (5 bases). Gene TRBJ2-7 matches the end of the DNA better, so the J call may be wrong. The CDR3 DNA is TGTGCCAGCAGTTTCGGAGCGGTCGGTGGCTACAATGAGCAGTACTTC. This sequence encodes CASSFGAVGGYNEQYF.